Below are 27 T cell receptor beta chains sequenced from a single sample in a study of T cells in Graves' hyperthyroidism and ophthalmopathy. Authors of the study amplified TCR beta CDR3 regions from RNA transcripts. First-round RT-PCR targeting the TCR CDR3 was performed with the HTBI primer set. TCRdb re-derived calls from the multiplex PCR reads in MiXCR, one entry per CDR3 protein. The sample gives 45,000 to 60,000 distinct CDR3 sequences, roughly 50% of which show up once; 9.5% to 15% is in the top ten. Material: blood. The origin of the receptors is a young woman with Graves' ophthalmopathy.

This clonotype has only a few counts. CDR3 nucleotide sequence: TGTGCCTGGAAGGGATGTGAGCAGTTCTTC. It codes for CAWKGCEQFF. V gene TRBV30 combines with J gene TRBJ2-1; D call uncertain. Germline V gene lookup returns CDR1 GTSNPN and CDR2 SVGIG (reference sequence). The V gene lost 4 bases and the J gene lost 9 bases, with 7 bases spanning the gap. The CDR3 has 10 amino acids.

This clonotype was recorded at least ten times. This chain uses TRBV15 with TRBJ1-1; D is ambiguous. Per the germline V gene, CDR1 is LNHNV and CDR2 is YYDKDF (reference sequence). V was pared by 0 bases and J by 0 bases, with 14 bases between. There are 17 residues in the CDR3. DNA of the CDR3: TGTGCCACCAGCAGAGAACCCCGGACCTACATGAACACTGAAGCTTTCTTT. Translating gives CATSREPRTYMNTEAFF.

Many counts were recorded for this clonotype. The chain combines TRBV11-2 with TRBJ2-7; D might be TRBD1 (7 bases). This CDR3 region has 20 residues. The germline gives CDR1 SGHAT, CDR2 FQNNGV. Trimming cost V 5 bases and J 4 bases, with 33 bases left between them. The CDR3 DNA is TGTGCCAGCAGCGCCGGTCACAGGGGACTCATAGACCCGCGGGGTTACGAGCAGTACTTC. Its protein product is CASSAGHRGLIDPRGYEQYF.

This clonotype was counted at least ten times. The rearrangement uses TRBV28 and TRBJ2-1, with D perhaps being TRBD1 or TRBD2 (6 bases each). V lost 7 bases, J lost 8 bases, and 18 bases lay in between. There are 14 residues in the CDR3. The germline gives CDR1 MDHEN, CDR2 SYDVKM. In DNA, the CDR3 is TGTGCCAGCACCGAAGGTCAGGGGAGGTATGAGCAGTTCTTC. Its translation: CASTEGQGRYEQFF.

At least ten counts were recorded for this clonotype. J is TRBJ2-7 and V is TRBV5-4, with 10 bases that match TRBD2. The CDR3 contains 18 residues. The ends lost 0 bases at V and 6 bases at J; junction bases unmatched: 15. Per germline, CDR1 SGHNT and CDR2 YYREEE (reference sequence). The chain's CDR3 is CASSLDQREGFFFREQYF. CDR3 DNA: TGTGCCAGCAGCTTGGACCAGCGGGAGGGTTTCTTTTTTCGCGAGCAGTACTTC.

Notes on this clonotype: A read error may explain this, as a much larger clone is one base away. This likely comes from a read error, as the CDR3 has no conserved phenylalanine or tryptophan at its end. The chain is built from TRBV11-2 and TRBJ2-2, with D hard to call. The germline V gene has CDR1 SGHAT and CDR2 FQNNGV. The V end lost 6 bases, the J end lost 7 bases, and 9 bases lay between the germline ends. The CDR3 extends over 12 amino acids. CDR3 loop: CASSLPGGELFS. In nucleotides, the CDR3 is TGTGCCAGCAGTCTACCGGGCGGGGAGCTGTTTTCT.

The V gene is TRBV15, the J gene TRBJ1-2, with D possibly matching TRBD1 (5 bases). Trimming removed 3 bases at V and 12 bases at J, with 20 bases between. The CDR3 is 14 amino acids. Germline V CDR1 and CDR2: LNHNV, YYDKDF (reference sequence). CDR3 coding DNA: TGTGCCACCAGCAGTGGGACGGACGTCTCTGGAAACACCTTC. As protein: CATSSGTDVSGNTF. Full variable domain (remainder filled in from reference TRBV15 and TRBJ1-2): DAMVIQNPRYQVTQFGKPVTLSCSQTLNHNVMYWYQQKSSQAPKLLFHYYDKDFNNEADTPDNFQSRRPNTSFCFLDIRSPGLGDTAMYLCATSSGTDVSGNTFGSGTRLTVV.

This clonotype was observed many times. The chain carries TRBV20-1 and TRBJ2-3; 7 bases match TRBD2. The CDR3 consists of 16 residues. Germline assignment: CDR1 DFQATT and CDR2 SNEGSKA (reference sequence). The J segment lost 5 bases and the V segment lost 0 bases, leaving 11 bases of the junction unmatched. The DNA for the CDR3 is TGCAGTGCTAGAGACCCTGGACGGGGGGAGGTAGATACGCAGTATTTT. Residues: CSARDPGRGEVDTQYF.

V and J are TRBV9 and TRBJ2-3, with 9 bases identical to TRBD2. Germline-derived CDR1 and CDR2 are SGDLS and YYNGEE. V was pared by 3 bases and J by 4 bases, with 6 bases of the junction left unmatched. The length of the CDR3 is 15 residues. DNA of the CDR3: TGTGCCAGCAGCGCACGGCGGGAGGGGGCAGATACGCAGTATTTT. This codes for CASSARREGADTQYF. Together with reference TRBV9 and TRBJ2-3, the CDR3 gives the full variable domain: DSGVTQTPKHLITATGQRVTLRCSPRSGDLSVYWYQQSLDQGLQFLIQYYNGEERAKGNILERFSAQQFPDLHSELNLSSLELGDSALYFCASSARREGADTQYFGPGTRLTVL.

This clonotype was recorded many times. The rearrangement uses TRBV29-1 and TRBJ2-2; the match to TRBD2 covers 9 bases. CDR1 and CDR2 (germline): SQVTM, ANQGSEA. The length of the CDR3 is 15 residues. The J segment lost 7 bases and the V segment lost 3 bases, leaving 9 bases of the junction unmatched. CDR3 amino acids: CSVEGREGLSGELFF. DNA of the CDR3: TGCAGCGTTGAGGGGCGGGAGGGCCTCAGCGGGGAGCTGTTTTTT.

Ten or more counts support this clonotype. The rearrangement joins TRBV4-2 to TRBJ1-2, with D tentatively TRBD1 (5 bases). The CDR3 length is 16 residues. With 3 bases removed from V and 0 bases from J, the gap between germline ends came to 14 bases. Germline V CDR1 and CDR2: LGHNA, YNFKEQ. CDR3 sequence (DNA): TGTGCCAGCAGCCAGGTACAGGAGGATCCTAACTATGGCTACACCTTC. Translating it yields CASSQVQEDPNYGYTF.

A word on this clonotype: Compared with germline, one end of the junction differs, possibly owing to a read error. This rearrangement joins TRBV19 to TRBJ2-1; TRBD1 is a possible D gene (6 bases). The length of the CDR3 is 17 residues. Germline CDR1 reads LNHDA; CDR2 reads SQIVND (reference sequence). CDR3 DNA: TGTGCCTGTAGTGTCGTTCTCACAGGGAGCTCCTACAATGAGCAGTTCTTC. This encodes CACSVVLTGSSYNEQFF.

This clonotype came up many times. The chain is built from TRBV20-1 and TRBJ2-1; 7 nucleotides line up with TRBD2. The CDR3 sequence is 16 residues long. V lost 5 bases and J lost 4; bases outside the gene matches: 14. CDR1 and CDR2 (germline): DFQATT, SNEGSKA (reference sequence). CDR3 sequence: CSASWTSFLSYNEQFF. CDR3 DNA: TGCAGTGCTTCTTGGACTAGTTTCCTCTCGTACAATGAGCAGTTCTTC.

The J gene is TRBJ2-5, the V gene TRBV20-1, with TRBD2 matching over 9 bases. The germline V gene has CDR1 DFQATT and CDR2 SNEGSKA (reference sequence). The CDR3 spans 14 residues. Losses at the gene ends were 3 bases for V and 5 bases for J; bases not matched to a gene: 7. CDR3 sequence: CSASLGTSRETQYF. The CDR3 DNA follows: TGCAGTGCTAGCCTTGGGACTAGCAGGGAGACCCAGTACTTC.

Concerning this clonotype: At one end, the junction sequence differs from germline, possibly due to a read error. The chain uses TRBV19 and TRBJ1-6, with 7 bases matching TRBD1. CDR3 size: 11 residues. The germline gives CDR1 LNHDA, CDR2 SQIVND (reference sequence). The CDR3 spells CATSEGAGALF. In DNA, the CDR3 is TGTGCCACCTCCGAGGGGGCTGGGGCCCTCTTT.

This clonotype came up once. V usage is TRBV5-1 and J usage is TRBJ1-1, with D perhaps matching TRBD1 (6 bases). Germline CDR1 is SGHRS and CDR2 is YFSETQ. The CDR3 is 16 amino acids. Trimming left V 4 bases short and J 14 bases short, with 30 bases between. CDR3 coding DNA: TGCGCCAGCAGCATCCTAACGGGAGAGCGGGACAATGAGCAGTTCTTT. It codes for CASSILTGERDNEQFF.

This clonotype has ten or more counts. The V and J genes are TRBV4-1 and TRBJ1-2; D is perhaps TRBD1 (5 bases). V lost 0 bases, J lost 3 bases, and 8 bases lay in between. This CDR3 spans 14 amino acids. CDR1 MGHRA and CDR2 YSYEKL come from the germline V gene. CDR3: CASSQDIQDYGYTF. In nucleotides, the CDR3 is TGCGCCAGCAGCCAAGATATACAGGACTATGGCTACACCTTC.

This rearrangement joins TRBV24-1 to TRBJ2-7; D is perhaps TRBD2 (6 bases). Germline CDR1 and CDR2: KGHDR and SFDVKD. There are 14 residues in the CDR3. V lost 3 bases to trimming and J lost 5 bases, with 13 bases between them. CDR3 nucleotides: TGTGCCACCAGTGATCCCCGGGGGTCCCACGAGCAGTACTTC. Encoded protein: CATSDPRGSHEQYF.

This clonotype was detected once. V is TRBV5-1 and J is TRBJ1-1, with 7 bases that match TRBD1. Unmatched junction bases numbered 3, after V lost 1 base and J lost 9 bases. The CDR3 is made up of 12 amino acids. CDR1 is SGHRS and CDR2 is YFSETQ in the germline V gene. The CDR3 nucleotides read TGCGCCAGCAGCTTGTCACAGGGGAAAGCTTTCTTT. This sequence encodes CASSLSQGKAFF. The variable domain in full, completed from reference TRBV5-1 and TRBJ1-1, reads KAGVTQTPRYLIKTRGQQVTLSCSPISGHRSVSWYQQTPGQGLQFLFEYFSETQRNKGNFPGRFSGRQFSNSRSEMNVSTLELGDSALYLCASSLSQGKAFFGQGTRLTVV.

Many counts were recorded for this clonotype. The gene calls are TRBV20-1 and TRBJ2-7; D gene ambiguous. The germline gives CDR1 DFQATT, CDR2 SNEGSKA (reference sequence). Trimming left V 3 bases short and J 0 bases short, with 3 bases between. The CDR3 length is 11 residues. CDR3 region: CSASLSYEQYF. The CDR3, as DNA: TGCAGTGCTAGTCTCTCCTACGAGCAGTACTTC.

Notes on this clonotype: Germline is not matched at one junction end, which may reflect a read error. This chain connects TRBV5-1 to TRBJ2-1; TRBD1 or TRBD2 may be the D gene (5 bases each). CDR1 and CDR2 from the germline V gene are SGHRS and YFSETQ. There are 14 residues in the CDR3. CDR3 protein: CASSFGTVNTEQFF. As DNA, the CDR3 is TGCGCCAGCAGCTTCGGGACGGTGAACACTGAGCAATTCTTC.

A word on this clonotype: As the CDR3 is not closed by the conserved phenylalanine or tryptophan, this likely results from a read error. The limits of the CDR3 on the DNA are not certain, so only TCRdb's listed CDR3 is given. The chain recombines TRBV7-9 with TRBJ1-1. The CDR3 is 10 residues long, counting both termini. Germline V gene data show CDR1 as SEHNR and CDR2 as FQNEAQ (reference sequence). The CDR3 here is CASSLNSGTS.

The sample holds a few counts of this clonotype. The chain employs TRBV24-1 and TRBJ2-3; no reliable D call. The germline V and J ends were trimmed by 3 bases and 0 bases, with 12 bases remaining between them. CDR1 KGHDR and CDR2 SFDVKD come from the germline V gene. This CDR3 comprises 16 residues. The CDR3 protein is CATSDRTALSTDTQYF. In nucleotides, the CDR3 is TGTGCCACCAGTGATCGTACTGCCCTTAGCACAGATACGCAGTATTTT.

There are many counts of this clonotype. V gene TRBV2 combines with J gene TRBJ2-3; 9 bases agree with TRBD1. CDR3 length equals 15 residues. With V trimmed by 7 bases and J by 5 bases, 10 bases remained unmatched. The germline gives CDR1 SNHLY, CDR2 FYNNEI. CDR3 nucleotide sequence: TGTGCCAGCAAAAACACAGGGGGCGCGGGAGATACGCAGTATTTT. Residues: CASKNTGGAGDTQYF.

This clonotype was found many times. This chain links TRBV14 with TRBJ2-1, with TRBD2 identical over 13 bases. The CDR3 length is 16 residues. V dropped 4 bases and J dropped 15; count of bases not matched to a gene: 15. In germline, CDR1 is SGHDN, CDR2 FVKESK. The CDR3 DNA follows: TGTGCCAGCAGCCCCACGTGGGCACTAGCGGGAGGGTCCGCGTTCTTC. It specifies CASSPTWALAGGSAFF.

This chain links TRBV5-1 with TRBJ2-3, with 8 bases that match TRBD1. The CDR3 loop spans 14 amino acids. The junction had 3 bases not matched to a gene; V was cut back by 4 bases and J by 2 bases. The germline gives CDR1 SGHRS, CDR2 YFSETQ. The DNA for the CDR3 is TGCGCCAGCAGCAGGGGACAGGACACAGATACGCAGTATTTT. Translating gives CASSRGQDTDTQYF.

The chain employs TRBV2 and TRBJ2-7; TRBD2 aligns across 11 bases. With 10 bases clipped from V and 3 bases from J, the junction kept 8 bases outside the gene matches. Germline values: CDR1 SNHLY, CDR2 FYNNEI. The CDR3 sequence is 14 residues long. The CDR3 sequence: CATRGTSGSYEQYF. DNA for the CDR3: TGTGCCACGAGGGGAACTAGCGGGAGCTACGAGCAGTACTTC.